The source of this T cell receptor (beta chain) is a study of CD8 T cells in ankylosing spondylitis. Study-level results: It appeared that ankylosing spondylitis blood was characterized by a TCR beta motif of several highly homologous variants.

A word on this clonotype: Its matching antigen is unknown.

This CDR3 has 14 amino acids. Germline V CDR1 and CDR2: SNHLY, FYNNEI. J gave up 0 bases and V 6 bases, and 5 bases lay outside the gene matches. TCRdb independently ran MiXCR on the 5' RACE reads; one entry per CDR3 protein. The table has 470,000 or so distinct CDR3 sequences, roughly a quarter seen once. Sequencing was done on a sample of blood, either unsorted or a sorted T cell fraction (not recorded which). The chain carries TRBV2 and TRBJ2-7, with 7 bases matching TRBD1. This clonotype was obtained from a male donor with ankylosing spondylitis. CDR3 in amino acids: CASRVTGSSYEQYV. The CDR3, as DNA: TGTGCCAGCAGGGTGACAGGGAGCTCCTACGAGCAGTACGTC.